This T cell receptor (beta chain) was captured by sequencing in a study of shared clonotypes between healthy human individuals (dated by TCRdb to 2020 to 2021). For the wider study: The cohort comprised a couple of women and a few men aged 18 to 49 years. Per donor, three plates each were used for CD4 naive and CD4 memory, two for CD8 naive, and one for CD8 memory. The study deeply sequenced blood TCR repertoires of five healthy adults to estimate repertoire size and the extent of clonotype sharing between individuals. Libraries were prepared and TCR repertoires were sequenced by different laboratories using diverse techniques, in order to increase sequencing depth and limit assay-specific biases. Between about 0.8 and 9.5 billion PBMCs per donor were obtained by leukapheresis.

The paper's findings and limits, for the study overall: Clonotypes shared by all four sorted-subset donors showed higher generation probabilities than non-shared clonotypes. Approximately 4.8% of naive CD4, 3.5% of naive CD8, roughly 2.4% of memory CD4, and about 0.4% of memory CD8 clonotypes were shared across several donors. Even with the large sequencing depth, rarefaction of the sorted-subset datasets indicated that sequencing was incomplete. Pairwise subsampling indicated that sequencing depth was expected to affect the degree of clonotype sharing among donors. Because the study included a small number of donors, the genetic and exposure-history diversity represented was limited. Only blood was sampled, and tissue TCR repertoires likely differ from those in blood. Naive subsets generally had larger estimated clonotype richness than memory subsets.

Healthy HIV-negative adults with no recently reported acute infections or vaccinations were included as donors. Every donor was a Caucasian adult living in Nashville, Tennessee, USA. CD4+ T cells were enriched by magnetic negative selection, after which naive cells were positively selected on CD45RA and the negative fraction was taken as the memory subset. Blood was obtained by leukapheresis, after which PBMCs were separated by Ficoll-Histopaque density gradient centrifugation and cryopreserved in liquid nitrogen vapor phase. Purity and quantity of every magnetically sorted T cell population were checked by analytical flow cytometry. Each sorted fraction had its genomic DNA isolated and then quantified by UV absorbance on a Nanodrop 2000c. TCR CDR3 regions were amplified from genomic DNA by multiplex PCR using the deep immunoSEQ assay. Extracted genomic DNA from each cell subset was spread evenly across all wells of several immunoSEQ 96-well plates, with each plate serving as a replicate. Each replicate PCR for sorted subsets received about 220 ng genomic DNA, equal to about 30,000 T cell genomes. Purified libraries were measured with a Qubit 3.0 fluorometer, size-checked on a Bioanalyzer 2100, and measured again with the KAPA Library Quantification kit. Every immunoSEQ 96-well plate was sequenced on a separate single-read 150-cycle Illumina NextSeq 550 flow cell. Regarding the original processing steps: Because the immunoSEQ output held only junctional sequences and lacked quality scores, the filtering could not match the filtering applied to full-length reads. To assign V/J genes and CDR3, sequences were annotated using PyIR, a Python wrapper for IgBLAST v1.9, with IMGT germline references. Reads with weak V/J assignments (E-value above 1e-6), missing CDR3, stop codons, out-of-frame junctions, or ambiguous translated residues were removed. A V3J clonotype was defined by an identical inferred V gene, J gene, and CDR3 amino acid sequence. To compute the percentage overlap between repertoires, the number of shared unique clonotypes was divided by the size of the smaller repertoire. Repertoire richness was assessed with RTK rarefaction, the Chao1 estimator, and Recon v2.1 estimates of unobserved clonotypes. For all TCRbeta clonotypes obtained by the gDNA method from a handful of donors, generation probabilities were computed with OLGA. TCRdb obtained this table from immuneACCESS and retained in-frame rearrangements with V and J assigned. These tables miss some clones; where compared with another copy, unresolved V genes account for less than half of the shortfall, and the remainder is unexplained. V, J and clone size are those of that table, while D and trimming were read from the DNA. The sample table contains roughly 700,000 clones; only one count was recorded for 74% of them. The ten largest clonotypes hold 1.5% to 2% of the sample.

Turning to this clone: Its specific antigen is unknown. Base quality data are lacking; no much larger clone is found one base away.

V and J are truncated by 6 bases and 4 bases respectively, leaving an intervening sequence of 19 bases. Sequences MNHGY (CDR1) and SVAAGI (CDR2) are obtained from the germline V gene. Including the terminal cysteine and phenylalanine, the CDR3 comprises 16 residues. Just the 48-base CDR3 DNA is kept, in frame starting at base 1. Recombination connected TRBV6-9 to TRBJ2-1, and the D gene may be TRBD2, 6 bases matching. The sample was memory CD4+ T cells sorted from blood. The cell subset or site label, as the study defines it: CD45RA-negative fraction. This receptor was identified in a woman in her thirties in good health. The DNA sequence reads TGTGCCAGCAGCCCCCACCGGGACTGGAGATACAATGAGCAGTTCTTC. The translation is CASSPHRDWRYNEQFF.